This T cell receptor beta chain was sequenced for a study of T-cell reconstitution after alpha-beta-depleted transplantation in children. This clonotype came up many times. The TCRbeta library incorporated unique molecular identifiers. From the PCR reads, TCRdb called clonotypes with MiXCR, one entry per CDR3 protein. The sample lists around 93,000 distinct CDR3 sequences, roughly 8.3% occurring once. Sample: PBMCs from the stem cell graft donor, taken from the stem cell graft. The sequence was collected from a human donor who donated a stem cell graft to a child with congenital amegakaryocytic thrombocytopenia.

The CDR3 region has the DNA TGCAGCGTTGCTGTGACGGTGAACACTGAAGCTTTCTTT. Its translation: CSVAVTVNTEAFF. The genes are TRBV29-1 and TRBJ1-1; no firm D call. Deletions cut 4 bases from V and 0 bases from J, with 9 bases between. The CDR3 length is 13 residues. Germline V gene data show CDR1 as SQVTM and CDR2 as ANQGSEA. The complete variable domain, with remaining parts taken from reference TRBV29-1 and TRBJ1-1, reads SAVISQKPSRDICQRGTSLTIQCQVDSQVTMMFWYRQQPGQSLTLIATANQGSEATYESGFVIDKFPISRPNLTFSTLTVSNMSPEDSSIYLCSVAVTVNTEAFFGQGTRLTVV.